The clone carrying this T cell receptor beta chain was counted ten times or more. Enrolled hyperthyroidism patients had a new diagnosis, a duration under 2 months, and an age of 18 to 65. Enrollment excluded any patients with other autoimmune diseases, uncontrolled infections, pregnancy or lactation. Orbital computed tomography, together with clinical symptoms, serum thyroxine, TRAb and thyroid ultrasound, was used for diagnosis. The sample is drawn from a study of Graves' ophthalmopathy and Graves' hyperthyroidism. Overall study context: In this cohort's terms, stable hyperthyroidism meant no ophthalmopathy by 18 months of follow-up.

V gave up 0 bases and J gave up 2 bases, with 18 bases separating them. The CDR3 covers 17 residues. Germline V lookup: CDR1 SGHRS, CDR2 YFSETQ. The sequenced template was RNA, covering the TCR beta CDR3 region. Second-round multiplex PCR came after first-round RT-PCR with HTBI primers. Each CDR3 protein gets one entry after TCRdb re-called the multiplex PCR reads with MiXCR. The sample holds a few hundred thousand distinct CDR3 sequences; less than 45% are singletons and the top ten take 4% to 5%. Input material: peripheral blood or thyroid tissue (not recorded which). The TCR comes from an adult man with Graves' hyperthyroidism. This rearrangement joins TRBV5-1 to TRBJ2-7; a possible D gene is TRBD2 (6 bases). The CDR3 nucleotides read TGCGCCAGCAGCTTGGCCGTTGTTAGCGGAGCAACCTACGAGCAGTACTTC. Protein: CASSLAVVSGATYEQYF.